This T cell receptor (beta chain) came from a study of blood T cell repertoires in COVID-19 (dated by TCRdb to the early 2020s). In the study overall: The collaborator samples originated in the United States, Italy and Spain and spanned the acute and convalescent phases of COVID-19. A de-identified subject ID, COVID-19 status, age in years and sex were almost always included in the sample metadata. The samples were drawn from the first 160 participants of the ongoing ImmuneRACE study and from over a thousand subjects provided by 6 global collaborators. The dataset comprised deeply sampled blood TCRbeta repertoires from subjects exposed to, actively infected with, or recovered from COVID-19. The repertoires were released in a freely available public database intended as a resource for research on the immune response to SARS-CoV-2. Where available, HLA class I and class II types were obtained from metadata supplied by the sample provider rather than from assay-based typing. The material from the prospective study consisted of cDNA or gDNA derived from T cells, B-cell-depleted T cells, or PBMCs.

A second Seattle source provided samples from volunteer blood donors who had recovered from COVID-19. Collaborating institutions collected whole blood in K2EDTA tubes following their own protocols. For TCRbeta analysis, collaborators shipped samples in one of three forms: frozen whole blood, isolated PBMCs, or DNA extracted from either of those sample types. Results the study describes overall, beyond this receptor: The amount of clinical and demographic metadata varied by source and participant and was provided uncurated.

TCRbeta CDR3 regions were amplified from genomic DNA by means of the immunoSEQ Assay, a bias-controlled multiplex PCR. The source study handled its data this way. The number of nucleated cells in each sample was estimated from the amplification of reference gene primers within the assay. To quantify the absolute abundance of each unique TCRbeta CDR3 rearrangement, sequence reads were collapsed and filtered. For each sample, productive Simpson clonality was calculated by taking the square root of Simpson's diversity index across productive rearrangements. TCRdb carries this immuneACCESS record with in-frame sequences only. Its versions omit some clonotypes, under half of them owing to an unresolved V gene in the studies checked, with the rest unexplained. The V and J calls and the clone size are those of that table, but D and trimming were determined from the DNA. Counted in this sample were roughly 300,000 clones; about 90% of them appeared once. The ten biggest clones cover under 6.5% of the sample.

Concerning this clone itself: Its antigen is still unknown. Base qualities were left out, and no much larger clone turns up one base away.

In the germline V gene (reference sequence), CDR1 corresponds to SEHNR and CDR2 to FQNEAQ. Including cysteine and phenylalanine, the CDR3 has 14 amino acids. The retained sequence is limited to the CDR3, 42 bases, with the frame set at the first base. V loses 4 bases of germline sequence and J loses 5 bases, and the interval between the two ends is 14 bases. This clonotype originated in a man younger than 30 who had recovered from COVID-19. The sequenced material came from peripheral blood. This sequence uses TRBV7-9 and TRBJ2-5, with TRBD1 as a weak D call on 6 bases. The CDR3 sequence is CASSSSQGPETQYF. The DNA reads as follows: TGTGCCAGCAGCTCATCACAGGGACCGGAGACCCAGTACTTC.